This T cell receptor beta chain was sequenced in a study of cytomegalovirus exposure and HLA in healthy donors. Regarding the study as a whole: Later work found that TCR association rates differed between HLA loci; DRB1 had the most and HLA-C the fewest. Confirmation was obtained in vitro that a few CMV-associated chains are specific for CMV antigens. It was likely that a cluster of highly shared sequence variants was a sequencing artifact.

With regard to this clone: Its target is not known.

It was with 60 Vbeta and 13 Jbeta primers that the PCR ran. Sequenced by immunoSEQ multiplex PCR; TCRdb stores in-frame clones only, minus some. The profile shows 120,000 to 150,000 clones, around 80% of them singletons. Source material: PBMCs. This receptor was taken from a woman aged 45-65 years in good health and CMV-seropositive.

Here the CDR3 DNA reads TGTGCCGCCAGGGATCCGAGCTCCTATAATTCACCCCTCCACTTT. This encodes CAARDPSSYNSPLHF. This chain links TRBV19 with TRBJ1-6; a possible D gene is TRBD1 (5 bases). The length of the CDR3 is 15 residues. The ends were cut back, 11 bases at V and 0 bases at J, with 14 bases in the middle. The germline V gene encodes CDR1 LNHDA and CDR2 SQIVND (reference sequence).